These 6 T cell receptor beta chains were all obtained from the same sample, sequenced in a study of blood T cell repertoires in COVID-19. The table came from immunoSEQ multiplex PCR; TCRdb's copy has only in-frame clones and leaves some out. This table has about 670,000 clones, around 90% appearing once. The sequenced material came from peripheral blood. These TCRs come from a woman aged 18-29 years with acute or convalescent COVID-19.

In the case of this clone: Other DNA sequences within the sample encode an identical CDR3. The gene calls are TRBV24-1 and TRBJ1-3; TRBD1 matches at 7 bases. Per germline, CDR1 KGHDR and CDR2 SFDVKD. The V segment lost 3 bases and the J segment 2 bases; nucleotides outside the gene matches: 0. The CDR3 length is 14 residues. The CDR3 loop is CATSDTGAGNTIYF. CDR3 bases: TGTGCCACCAGTGATACAGGGGCTGGAAACACCATATATTTT.

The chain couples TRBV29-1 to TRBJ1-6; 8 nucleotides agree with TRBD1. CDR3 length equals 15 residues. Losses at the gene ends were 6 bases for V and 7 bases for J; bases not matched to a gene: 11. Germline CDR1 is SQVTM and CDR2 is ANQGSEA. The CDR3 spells CSVKSGTGLNSPLHF. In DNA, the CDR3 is TGCAGCGTCAAATCCGGGACAGGCCTGAATTCACCCCTCCACTTT.

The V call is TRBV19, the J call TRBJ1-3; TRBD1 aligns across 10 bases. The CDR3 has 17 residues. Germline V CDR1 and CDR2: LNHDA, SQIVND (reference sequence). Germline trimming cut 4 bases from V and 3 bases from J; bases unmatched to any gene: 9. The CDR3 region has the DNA TGTGCCAGTAGTACCCCGGGACAGGGGTTGGATGGAAACACCATATATTTT. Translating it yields CASSTPGQGLDGNTIYF.

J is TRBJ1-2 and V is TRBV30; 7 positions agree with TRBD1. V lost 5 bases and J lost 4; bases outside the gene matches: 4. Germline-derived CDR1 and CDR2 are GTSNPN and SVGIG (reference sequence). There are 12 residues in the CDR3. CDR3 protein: CAWGTDGYGYTF. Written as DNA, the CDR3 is TGTGCCTGGGGGACAGACGGCTATGGCTACACCTTC. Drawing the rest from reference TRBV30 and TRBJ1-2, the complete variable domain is SQTIHQWPATLVQPVGSPLSLECTVEGTSNPNLYWYRQAAGRGLQLLFYSVGIGQISSEVPQNLSASRPQDRQFILSSKKLLLSDSGFYLCAWGTDGYGYTFGSGTRLTVV.

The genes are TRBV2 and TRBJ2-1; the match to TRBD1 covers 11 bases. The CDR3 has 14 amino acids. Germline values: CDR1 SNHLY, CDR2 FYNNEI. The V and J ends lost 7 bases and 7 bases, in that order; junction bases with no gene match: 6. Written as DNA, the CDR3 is TGTGCCAGCAAGGACAGGGGGCAACAGAATGAGCAGTTCTTC. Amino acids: CASKDRGQQNEQFF.

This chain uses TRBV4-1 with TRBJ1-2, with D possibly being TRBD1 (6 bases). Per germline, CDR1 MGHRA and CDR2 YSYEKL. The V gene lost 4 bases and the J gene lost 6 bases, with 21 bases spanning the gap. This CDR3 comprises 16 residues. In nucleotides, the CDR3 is TGCGCCAGCAGCCCAGGTTACCCACAGGGTAGGCATGGCTACACCTTC. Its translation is CASSPGYPQGRHGYTF.